The 14 T cell receptor beta chains given below trace back to one sample, sequenced in a study of T cell changes during pregnancy in multiple sclerosis. Here immunoSEQ multiplex PCR was the method, and the copy in TCRdb shows in-frame clones only, minus some. The sample yields tens of thousands of clones, roughly 91% seen once. The material sequenced was CD8+ T cells from peripheral blood mononuclear cells, taken in the second trimester of pregnancy. The receptors shown here come from a female donor with multiple sclerosis, enrolled in a pregnancy study.

V gene TRBV6-5 combines with J gene TRBJ1-2; D ambiguous. The ends were cut back, 2 bases at V and 4 bases at J, with 14 bases in the middle. The CDR3 is made up of 15 amino acids. Germline-derived CDR1 and CDR2 are MNHEY and SVGAGI. In nucleotides, the CDR3 is TGTGCCAGCAGTTACGCACGAGATCTGATCTATGGCTACACCTTC. Its protein is CASSYARDLIYGYTF.

This clone was picked up one time. The junction departs from the called germline gene at one end, perhaps through a read error. CDR3 loop: CASSYSSIRPQQF. The CDR3 nucleotides are TGTGCCAGCAGTTACTCATCTATCAGGCCGCAACAATTC. The chain carries TRBV6-5 and TRBJ1-2, with D hard to call. The CDR3 runs 13 residues. Germline CDR1 MNHEY, CDR2 SVGAGI.

In its sample, this clone was seen once. V and J are TRBV2 and TRBJ1-3, with no clear D. CDR1 is SNHLY, CDR2 FYNNEI, per germline. The CDR3 extends over 16 amino acids. Trimming removed 11 bases at V and 4 bases at J, with 24 bases between. The CDR3 region has the DNA TGTGCCTGCTACCCTTTATTGGAGCCGGGAGGAAACACCATATATTTT. It translates to CACYPLLEPGGNTIYF.

CDR3 loop: CASSESLGLAGHDNEQFF. In DNA form, the CDR3 reads TGTGCCAGCAGTGAAAGCCTTGGACTAGCGGGGCACGACAATGAGCAGTTCTTC. The chain carries TRBV2 and TRBJ2-1; 12 positions agree with TRBD2. The CDR3 is 18 residues long. J gave up 5 bases and V 2 bases, and 10 bases lay outside the gene matches. Germline values: CDR1 SNHLY, CDR2 FYNNEI.

This chain joins TRBV7-9 and TRBJ2-7, with TRBD1 identical over 7 bases. The CDR3 length is 14 residues. Germline V lookup: CDR1 SEHNR, CDR2 FQNEAQ (reference sequence). Losses at the gene ends were 4 bases for V and 4 bases for J; bases not matched to a gene: 7. The CDR3 here is CASSSRDRAYEQYF. In nucleotides, the CDR3 is TGTGCCAGCAGCTCCCGGGACAGAGCATACGAGCAGTACTTC.

This clone turned up a few times. The J gene is TRBJ2-2, the V gene TRBV11-2; 7 nucleotides agree with TRBD2. With 5 bases clipped from V and 7 bases from J, the junction kept 7 bases outside the gene matches. The CDR3 has 14 residues. CDR1 is SGHAT and CDR2 is FQNNGV in the germline V gene. The CDR3 DNA is TGTGCCAGCAGCCCTCGGGAGGCACACGGGGAGCTGTTTTTT. This translates into CASSPREAHGELFF.

The V call is TRBV30, the J call TRBJ1-6; TRBD1 might be the D (5 bases). The CDR3 spans 13 residues. The V and J ends lost 2 bases and 9 bases respectively, with 11 bases between them. Germline CDR1 GTSNPN, CDR2 SVGIG (reference sequence). This CDR3 reads CAWSFRGSSPLHF. CDR3 nucleotides: TGTGCCTGGAGTTTTCGGGGGAGTTCACCCCTCCACTTT.

The V and J genes are TRBV6-6 and TRBJ1-5, with D perhaps TRBD1 (6 bases). CDR1 is MNHNY and CDR2 is SVGAGI in the germline V gene (reference sequence). The CDR3 has 15 amino acids. V was shortened by 6 bases and J by 4 bases, with 16 bases between the two germline ends. The DNA for the CDR3 is TGTGCCAGCAGGGGGACACCCCTAGGGAATCAGCCCCAGCATTTT. Translated, it gives CASRGTPLGNQPQHF.

The V gene is TRBV7-9, the J gene TRBJ1-1, with a tentative D call TRBD1 (5 bases). Germline CDR1 and CDR2: SEHNR and FQNEAQ (reference sequence). The germline V and J ends were trimmed by 5 bases and 1 base, with 14 bases remaining between them. The CDR3 runs to 15 residues. As DNA, the CDR3 is TGTGCCAGCAGCGCGTCGGGGGGACGGAACACTGAAGCTTTCTTT. Translated: CASSASGGRNTEAFF. Supplemented by reference TRBV7-9 and TRBJ1-1, the full variable domain reads DTGVSQNPRHKITKRGQNVTFRCDPISEHNRLYWYRQTLGQGPEFLTYFQNEAQLEKSRLLSDRFSAERPKGSFSTLEIQRTEQGDSAMYLCASSASGGRNTEAFFGQGTRLTVV.

J is TRBJ1-2 and V is TRBV5-4, with TRBD1 as a possible D gene (6 bases). The CDR3 runs 14 residues. Germline V gene sequence: CDR1 SGHNT, CDR2 YYREEE (reference sequence). Trimming stripped 4 bases from V and 8 bases from J, with 18 bases between. This CDR3 is CASSLMTGVQGYTF. As DNA, the CDR3 is TGTGCCAGCAGCCTAATGACAGGAGTTCAAGGCTACACCTTC. Complete variable domain (other parts from reference TRBV5-4 and TRBJ1-2): ETGVTQSPTHLIKTRGQQVTLRCSSQSGHNTVSWYQQALGQGPQFIFQYYREEENGRGNFPPRFSGLQFPNYSSELNVNALELDDSALYLCASSLMTGVQGYTFGSGTRLTVV.

This chain uses TRBV14 with TRBJ1-2; TRBD1 might be the D (5 bases). This CDR3 has 17 residues. V gave up 4 bases and J gave up 1 base, with 19 bases separating them. From germline, CDR1 is SGHDN and CDR2 FVKESK. CDR3 sequence: CASSPRGGTLLNYGYTF. The CDR3 region has the DNA TGTGCCAGCAGCCCTCGAGGAGGGACTCTCCTTAACTATGGCTACACCTTC. The entire variable domain, with the rest obtained from reference TRBV14 and TRBJ1-2, is as follows: EAGVTQFPSHSVIEKGQTVTLRCDPISGHDNLYWYRRVMGKEIKFLLHFVKESKQDESGMPNNRFLAERTGGTYSTLKVQPAELEDSGVYFCASSPRGGTLLNYGYTFGSGTRLTVV.

The chain recombines TRBV7-8 with TRBJ2-2; D gene ambiguous. V shed 4 bases and J shed 3 bases, with 12 bases lying between them. Germline V lookup: CDR1 SGHVS, CDR2 FQNEAQ. This CDR3 is 15 amino acids long. This CDR3 is CASSSRVPHTGELFF. In nucleotides, the CDR3 is TGTGCCAGCAGCTCCCGGGTCCCTCACACCGGGGAGCTGTTTTTT.

The J gene is TRBJ2-4, the V gene TRBV5-4; 7 nucleotides match TRBD2. Trimming took 5 bases from V and 4 from J; bases not matched to a gene: 6. The V gene's germline CDR1 is SGHNT and CDR2 YYREEE (reference sequence). This CDR3 contains 14 residues. In DNA, the CDR3 is TGTGCCAGCAGTGCGGCTAGCGGAAAAAACATTCAGTACTTC. Translated: CASSAASGKNIQYF.

This chain links TRBV27 with TRBJ1-4; the match to TRBD1 covers 11 bases. The CDR3 is made up of 15 amino acids. Unmatched junction bases numbered 7, after V lost 6 bases and J lost 7 bases. Germline values: CDR1 MNHEY, CDR2 SMNVEV (reference sequence). The DNA of the CDR3 is TGTGCCAGCAGACCGGGACAGGGGGAGTCTGAAAAACTGTTTTTT. It specifies CASRPGQGESEKLFF.